This TCR beta chain was identified during a study of radiotherapy plus CTLA-4 blockade in lung cancer (dated by TCRdb to about 2018). Background for the entire study: Among the enrolled patients, roughly 17% had an objective response, and about 29% reached disease control.

Reading from cysteine to phenylalanine, the CDR3 counts 15 amino acids. Only the CDR3 region is kept as DNA, spanning 45 bases read in frame from base 1. Compared with germline, V lacks 5 bases and J lacks 4 bases; bases without a gene match: 7. Taken from the germline V gene (reference sequence), the CDR1 and CDR2 loops are LNHDA and SQIVND. Libraries came from the immunoSEQ multiplex PCR assay. What TCRdb holds here is the immuneACCESS table cut down to in-frame rearrangements. Part of the clones is not present; checked against another copy, under half of the missing clones reflect an unresolved V gene, and the others are unexplained. A total of roughly 30,000 clones appear in this sample, 60% to 85% of them only once. 24% of the sample belongs to the ten largest clones. General study outcomes and caveats: After treatment with radiotherapy and ipilimumab, TCR clones that originated in tumors expanded in peripheral blood. The strongest predictors of response were reported to be early dynamic shifts in blood T cell clones along with a rise in serum interferon-beta following radiation.

With respect to this clone: This clone's antigen is unknown. Per-base qualities were not stored, and no clone one base away is much larger.

The study evaluated CTLA-4 blockade (ipilimumab) given together with focal radiation therapy in patients who had chemo-refractory metastatic non-small-cell lung cancer. This receptor was obtained from a human donor with non-small cell lung cancer that progressed on radiotherapy plus ipilimumab. Here the sequenced sample was peripheral blood, taken from a patient treated with radiotherapy plus ipilimumab. The V gene is TRBV19 and the J gene is TRBJ2-5, with TRBD2 identical over 10 junction bases. This receptor carries the CDR3 CASSPRGLAIETQYF. The DNA sequence is as follows: TGTGCCAGTAGTCCTCGGGGACTAGCGATAGAGACCCAGTACTTC.